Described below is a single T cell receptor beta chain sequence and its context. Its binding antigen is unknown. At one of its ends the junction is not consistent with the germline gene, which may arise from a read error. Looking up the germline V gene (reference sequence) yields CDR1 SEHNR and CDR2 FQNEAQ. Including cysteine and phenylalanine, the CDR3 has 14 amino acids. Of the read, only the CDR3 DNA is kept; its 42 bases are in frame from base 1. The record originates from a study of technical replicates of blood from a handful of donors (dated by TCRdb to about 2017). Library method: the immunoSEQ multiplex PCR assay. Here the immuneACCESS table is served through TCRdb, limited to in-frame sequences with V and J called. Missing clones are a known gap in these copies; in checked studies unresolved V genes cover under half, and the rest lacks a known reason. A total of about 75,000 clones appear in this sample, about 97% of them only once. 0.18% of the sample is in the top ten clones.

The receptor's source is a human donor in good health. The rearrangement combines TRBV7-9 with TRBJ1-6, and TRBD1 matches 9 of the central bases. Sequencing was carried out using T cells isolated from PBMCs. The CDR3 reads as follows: CASSLGVGDRELNF. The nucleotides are TGTGCCAGCAGCTTAGGTGTCGGGGACAGGGAGCTCAACTTT. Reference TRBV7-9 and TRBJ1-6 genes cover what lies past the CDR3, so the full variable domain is DTGVSQNPRHKITKRGQNVTFRCDPISEHNRLYWYRQTLGQGPEFLTYFQNEAQLEKSRLLSDRFSAERPKGSFSTLEIQRTEQGDSAMYLCASSLGVGDRELNFGNGTRLTVT.